One and the same sample provided the 15 T cell receptor beta chains below, sequenced in a study of cytomegalovirus exposure and HLA in healthy donors (dated by TCRdb to the late 2010s). Receptor amplification or capture employed the immunoSEQ multiplex PCR assay. As stored in TCRdb, this immuneACCESS dataset retains in-frame rearrangements with V and J assigned. A fraction of the clones does not appear; measured against another copy, unresolved V genes explain less than half of the discrepancy, and the remainder lacks a known reason. The sample yields about 280,000 clones; 70% to 90% were counted once. Together, the top ten hold roughly 1% of the sample. What was sequenced was PBMCs. The origin of the receptors is a woman aged 18 to 35 in good health and CMV-seronegative.

The J gene is TRBJ2-2, the V gene TRBV4-1; 11 nucleotides match TRBD2. Germline CDR1 and CDR2: MGHRA and YSYEKL. V was pared by 4 bases and J by 5 bases, with 12 bases of the junction left unmatched. The CDR3 is 18 residues long. CDR3 residues: CASSPQELAGGPTGELFF. DNA for the CDR3: TGCGCCAGCAGCCCTCAAGAGCTAGCGGGGGGACCAACCGGGGAGCTGTTTTTT.

The CDR3 sequence: CSGTGHLSYNEQFF. For the CDR3, the DNA is TGCAGCGGCACGGGACATTTATCCTACAATGAGCAGTTCTTC. This sequence joins TRBV29-1 and TRBJ2-1, with D perhaps matching TRBD1 (6 bases). The CDR3 runs to 14 residues. Germline V gene data show CDR1 as SQVTM and CDR2 as ANQGSEA. V lost 7 bases and J lost 1, with 14 bases in between.

The V gene is TRBV5-1, the J gene TRBJ1-2; possibly TRBD1 for D (6 bases). Deletions cut 2 bases from V and 4 bases from J, with 12 bases between. CDR1 is SGHRS and CDR2 is YFSETQ in the germline V gene. CDR3 length equals 14 residues. The CDR3 DNA reads TGCGCCAGCAGCTTATCGACAGGTCTCTATGGCTACACCTTC. Amino acid sequence: CASSLSTGLYGYTF.

The chain links TRBV2 to TRBJ1-1; D not resolved. Germline V gene lookup returns CDR1 SNHLY and CDR2 FYNNEI. The CDR3 totals 13 residues. V was trimmed by 7 bases and J by 5 bases, leaving 14 bases between them. This CDR3 reads CASNRRVSTEAFF. CDR3 nucleotide sequence: TGTGCCAGCAATCGGAGGGTATCGACTGAAGCTTTCTTT.

The chain has TRBV7-6 and TRBJ2-7, with 7 bases fitting TRBD2. The CDR3 is 15 amino acids. Germline loops: CDR1 SGHVS, CDR2 FNYEAQ. The ends lost 1 base at V and 4 bases at J; junction bases unmatched: 7. The chain's CDR3 is CASSLGGEGIYEQYF. For the CDR3, the DNA is TGTGCCAGCAGCTTAGGTGGGGAGGGAATATACGAGCAGTACTTC.

This chain joins TRBV7-9 and TRBJ1-1, with D unresolved. V lost 2 bases, J lost 5 bases, and 12 bases lay in between. Germline values: CDR1 SEHNR, CDR2 FQNEAQ (reference sequence). The CDR3 spans 14 residues. The CDR3 here is CASSLLWEVTEAFF. DNA of the CDR3: TGTGCCAGCAGCTTATTATGGGAGGTAACTGAAGCTTTCTTT.

The rearrangement uses TRBV27 and TRBJ1-5; possibly TRBD1 for D (5 bases). The germline V gene encodes CDR1 MNHEY and CDR2 SMNVEV (reference sequence). The CDR3 consists of 13 residues. V shed 1 base and J shed 8 bases, with 9 bases lying between them. The CDR3 loop is CASSLFTGEPQHF. As DNA, the CDR3 is TGTGCCAGCAGTTTATTTACAGGAGAGCCCCAGCATTTT.

The J gene is TRBJ2-2, the V gene TRBV7-8, with 8 bases fitting TRBD1. J gave up 5 bases and V 5 bases, and 10 bases lay outside the gene matches. There are 16 residues in the CDR3. Germline values: CDR1 SGHVS, CDR2 FQNEAQ. In DNA, the CDR3 is TGTGCCAGCAGCAACTGGGACAGGCGCTGGACCGGGGAGCTGTTTTTT. Residues: CASSNWDRRWTGELFF.

The chain carries TRBV19 and TRBJ1-5, with 8 bases lining up with TRBD1. Trimming cost V 4 bases and J 7 bases; bases outside gene matches: 12. CDR1 is LNHDA, CDR2 SQIVND, per germline (reference sequence). The CDR3 is 16 residues long. CDR3 loop: CASSTNSGGSRQPQHF. In DNA, the CDR3 is TGTGCCAGTAGTACGAACTCAGGGGGCAGTAGGCAGCCCCAGCATTTT.

The V call is TRBV4-3, the J call TRBJ2-1; 8 bases map to TRBD2. CDR1 and CDR2 (germline): LGHNA, YSLEER. This CDR3 spans 16 amino acids. Germline trimming cut 0 bases from V and 4 bases from J; bases unmatched to any gene: 5. As DNA, the CDR3 is TGCGCCAGCAGCCAAGAAGCGGGGGCAAGGTACAATGAGCAGTTCTTC. Its translation is CASSQEAGARYNEQFF.

The V and J genes are TRBV6-5 and TRBJ2-7; TRBD1 might be the D (6 bases). In germline, CDR1 is MNHEY, CDR2 SVGAGI. The V gene lost 2 bases and the J gene lost 2 bases, with 13 bases spanning the gap. The CDR3 has 15 residues. CDR3 in amino acids: CASSYDGTRTYEQYF. The DNA for the CDR3 is TGTGCCAGCAGTTACGACGGGACACGGACCTACGAGCAGTACTTC.

This chain connects TRBV5-4 to TRBJ1-3, with 8 bases fitting TRBD1. The CDR3 spans 16 residues. Per germline, CDR1 SGHNT and CDR2 YYREEE (reference sequence). With V trimmed by 4 bases and J by 1 base, 7 bases remained unmatched. The CDR3 DNA reads TGTGCCAGCAGCCAGGGGGCGAGGTATTCTGGAAACACCATATATTTT. It is translated as CASSQGARYSGNTIYF.

A few counts support this clone. V and J are TRBV6-5 and TRBJ2-7, with D possibly being TRBD2 (5 bases). There are 15 residues in the CDR3. From germline, CDR1 is MNHEY and CDR2 SVGAGI. Between the trimmed V and J ends, which lost 0 bases and 2 bases, there was a span of 11 bases. The CDR3 reads CASSYSVSAPYEQYF. CDR3 nucleotides: TGTGCCAGCAGTTACTCGGTTAGCGCGCCCTACGAGCAGTACTTC.

In its sample, this clone was seen a few times. The chain has TRBV9 and TRBJ1-2, with 7 nucleotides matching TRBD1. This CDR3 contains 13 residues. Germline V gene sequence: CDR1 SGDLS, CDR2 YYNGEE. The junction had 11 bases not matched to a gene; V was cut back by 7 bases and J by 8 bases. The CDR3 nucleotides read TGTGCCAGCCGGGACAGCGGGAGGCGCGGCTACACCTTC. This gives the protein CASRDSGRRGYTF.

The chain recombines TRBV5-1 with TRBJ1-1; 7 bases agree with TRBD1. Germline loops: CDR1 SGHRS, CDR2 YFSETQ. This CDR3 has 14 residues. V dropped 4 bases and J dropped 1; count of bases not matched to a gene: 4. CDR3 in amino acids: CASSQGVKNTEAFF. The CDR3 nucleotides read TGCGCCAGCAGCCAGGGGGTGAAGAACACTGAAGCTTTCTTT.